This TCR beta chain was observed in a study of graft-versus-host responses after intestinal transplantation. Study overall: Transplants were multivisceral, liver-intestinal, or isolated intestinal.

With 1 base clipped from V and 4 bases from J, the junction kept 5 bases outside the gene matches. This CDR3 region has 16 residues. Germline V gene sequence: CDR1 SEHNR, CDR2 FQNEAQ (reference sequence). A remark on this clone: Its antigen is as yet unknown.

Overall study findings and caveats: Among recipient marrow samples, GvH clones were found; some appeared first in ileum or blood.

Libraries were prepared by immunoSEQ multiplex PCR; TCRdb keeps only in-frame clonotypes and omits some of them. This sample has roughly 100,000 clones, with roughly nine tenths found just once. This receptor was identified in a human donor who was the organ donor for an intestinal transplant. The starting material was unstimulated CD4+ T cells sorted from spleen or lymph node cells, obtained before transplant. This chain uses TRBV7-9 with TRBJ2-1, with 9 bases aligning to TRBD2. In DNA, the CDR3 is TGTGCCAGCAGCTTAGTGGCGGGGGGGCCATACAATGAGCAGTTCTTC. This encodes CASSLVAGGPYNEQFF.